This T cell receptor beta chain appears in the sequencing data of a study of T cells of healthy individuals. MiXCR, applied by TCRdb to the 5' RACE reads, yields one record per CDR3 protein. Here the sample spans 100,000 or so distinct CDR3 sequences, 15% to 20% being singletons. The V segment lost 6 bases and the J segment 4 bases; nucleotides outside the gene matches: 5. This CDR3 comprises 13 residues. The receptor was derived from a human donor in good health. The V call is TRBV12-3 or TRBV12-4, the J call TRBJ2-5; TRBD1 agrees at 7 bases. The CDR3 coding sequence is TGTGCCAGCAGACTGACAGGGCCAGAGACCCAGTACTTC. Its protein is CASRLTGPETQYF.